This T cell receptor beta chain was sequenced for a study of blood T cell repertoires in COVID-19. Study overall: Samples taken during acute and convalescent COVID-19 were collected in the United States, Italy and Spain. T cells, B-cell-depleted T cells, or PBMCs supplied cDNA or gDNA.

Seattle patient enrollment occurred during active infection, with longitudinal follow-up thereafter. In the authors' methods: Estimation of nucleated cell counts was performed using reference gene primer amplification. Some clones are missing from TCRdb's copy, which holds only in-frame ones; the method was immunoSEQ multiplex PCR. The D gene and trimming were derived from the DNA, and the V and J assignments and clone size from that table. Among roughly 240,000 clones, almost 85% were seen once, and the ten largest hold about 5.1%. Germline CDR1 is MNHNY and CDR2 is SVGAGI (reference sequence). The CDR3 has 14 amino acids. J gave up 3 bases and V 7 bases, and 4 bases lay outside the gene matches.

The sample comprised peripheral blood. The sequence derives from a man between 45 and 60 years old with COVID-19, enrolled during active disease. The genes are TRBV6-6 and TRBJ2-2, with 8 positions matching TRBD1. CDR3 DNA: TGTGCCAGCACAGGACAGGGCGACACCGGGGAGCTGTTTTTT. Translation gives CASTGQGDTGELFF.